This T cell receptor beta chain was retrieved from a study of blood T cell repertoires in COVID-19 (dated by TCRdb to about 2020). For context, the study as a whole: The collaborator samples originated in the United States, Italy and Spain and spanned the acute and convalescent phases of COVID-19. The material from the prospective study consisted of cDNA or gDNA derived from T cells, B-cell-depleted T cells, or PBMCs. Subjects who had been exposed to COVID-19, were actively infected with it, or had recovered from it provided the deeply sampled blood TCRbeta repertoires that made up the dataset. The repertoires were released in a freely available public database intended as a resource for research on the immune response to SARS-CoV-2. The samples were drawn from the first 160 participants of the ongoing ImmuneRACE study and from 1,200 or so subjects provided by 6 global collaborators. A de-identified subject ID, COVID-19 status, age in years and sex were almost always included in the sample metadata. Where available, HLA class I and class II types were taken from metadata supplied by the sample provider and were not determined by assay-based typing. What the work shows at the level of the full study, not this receptor alone: Clinical and demographic metadata were provided uncurated, with the amount varying by source and participant.

V is clipped by 2 bases and J by 3 bases, and the sequence between their germline boundaries is 9 bases long. CDR1 and CDR2 are read off the germline V gene as SGHTS and YDEGEE. Its CDR3 holds 14 amino acids, cysteine through phenylalanine. Solely the CDR3 DNA is kept, with 42 bases framed from the first base. Points on this clone: Its binding antigen is unknown. No per-base quality is available; no much larger clone lies one base away.

TCRbeta CDR3 regions were amplified from genomic DNA by means of the immunoSEQ Assay, a bias-controlled multiplex PCR. On the study's bioinformatics: Nucleated cell counts per sample were estimated from amplification of reference gene primers within the assay. To quantify the absolute abundance of each unique TCRbeta CDR3 rearrangement, sequence reads were collapsed and filtered. Productive Simpson clonality was computed per sample as the square root of Simpson's diversity index over productive rearrangements. TCRdb took over this immuneACCESS table, retaining in-frame rearrangements with V and J assigned. Such tables are incomplete; in checked studies, under half of the missing clones stem from an unresolved V gene, and the remainder is unexplained. That table gives V, J and clone size, and the DNA gave D and trimming. This sample lists approximately 480,000 clones; about nine tenths were detected once. Clones ranked in the top ten supply under 0.85% of the sample.

Enrolling through a virtual design, the prospective study's participants ranged in age from roughly 18 to 89 years and lived across roughly 24 United States geographic areas. In the prospective study, cohorts were assigned on the basis of participant-reported clinical history obtained from a screening survey and a study questionnaire. ImmuneRACE Cohort 3 recovered participants were defined by two consecutive negative NP/OP PCR tests, healthcare professional clearance, or symptom resolution. Each participant in the prospective study had whole blood, serum and a nasopharyngeal or oropharyngeal swab collected by mobile phlebotomists. Prospective study participants could optionally give additional blood draws and questionnaires over a roughly 2-month period. Before DNA extraction, prospective study blood samples were shipped either frozen or at room temperature.

This receptor was obtained from a woman under 30 who had recovered from COVID-19. The sequence is built from TRBV5-8 and TRBJ1-5; too little of a D gene remains to name it. Sequencing input: PBMCs or T cells enriched from blood (not recorded which). The nucleotide sequence reads TGTGCCAGCAGCTTCGGTATCCCCAATCAGCCCCAGCATTTT. This gives the protein CASSFGIPNQPQHF.